This T cell receptor (beta chain) was identified during a study of blood T cell repertoires in COVID-19 (dated by TCRdb to 2020 to 2022). Some background on the complete study: Collaborator samples came from the United States, Italy and Spain and covered acute and convalescent phases of COVID-19. A de-identified subject ID, COVID-19 status, age in years and sex were almost always included in the sample metadata. The material from the prospective study consisted of cDNA or gDNA derived from T cells, B-cell-depleted T cells, or PBMCs. Where HLA class I and class II types were available, the types were taken from metadata supplied by the sample provider, not from assay-based typing. The samples were drawn from the first 160 participants of the ongoing ImmuneRACE study and from 950 to 1,500 subjects provided by 6 global collaborators. Deeply sampled blood TCRbeta repertoires from subjects exposed to, actively infected with, or recovered from COVID-19 were included in the dataset. The repertoires were released in a freely available public database meant as a resource for research on the immune response to SARS-CoV-2.

Samples from volunteer blood donors who had recovered from COVID-19 were contributed by a second Seattle source. Each collaborating institution followed its own protocols to collect whole blood in K2EDTA tubes. For TCRbeta analysis, collaborators shipped samples in one of three forms: frozen whole blood, isolated PBMCs, or DNA extracted from either of those sample types. What the study reported, not specific to this receptor: Clinical and demographic metadata were provided uncurated, with the amount varying by source and participant.

Its CDR3 holds 15 amino acids, cysteine through phenylalanine. Left in the record is the CDR3 DNA by itself, 45 bases read in frame from the first base. Relative to germline, V is missing 5 bases and J is missing 4 bases, with 10 bases of the junction outside any gene match. CDR1 and CDR2 were assigned from the germline V gene as MDHEN and SYDVKM. The immunoSEQ Assay, a bias-controlled multiplex PCR, was used to amplify TCRbeta CDR3 regions from genomic DNA. Turning to the authors' computational methods: The number of nucleated cells in each sample was estimated from the amplification of reference gene primers within the assay. To quantify the absolute abundance of each unique TCRbeta CDR3 rearrangement, sequence reads were collapsed and filtered. Productive Simpson clonality was computed per sample as the square root of Simpson's diversity index over productive rearrangements. Here the immuneACCESS table is served through TCRdb, limited to in-frame sequences with V and J called. Missing clones are a known gap in these copies; in checked studies unresolved V genes cover under half, and the rest lacks a known reason. Clonal size and the V and J genes are those of that table, whereas D and trimming came from the DNA. The sample records 150,000 to 200,000 clones, about 88% of which are singletons. The ten top clones hold roughly 2% of the sample.

Remarks on this clone: The antigen it binds to is not known. Per-base qualities were not stored, and no clone one base away is much larger.

The sample taken for sequencing was peripheral blood. The origin of this receptor is a man between 18 and 29 years old who had recovered from COVID-19. This chain joins TRBV28 to TRBJ2-7, and TRBD1 matches 8 of the central bases. CDR3 reads: CASSPDRVFYYEQYF. Read as DNA, the sequence is TGTGCCAGCAGTCCGGACAGGGTCTTTTATTACGAGCAGTACTTC.